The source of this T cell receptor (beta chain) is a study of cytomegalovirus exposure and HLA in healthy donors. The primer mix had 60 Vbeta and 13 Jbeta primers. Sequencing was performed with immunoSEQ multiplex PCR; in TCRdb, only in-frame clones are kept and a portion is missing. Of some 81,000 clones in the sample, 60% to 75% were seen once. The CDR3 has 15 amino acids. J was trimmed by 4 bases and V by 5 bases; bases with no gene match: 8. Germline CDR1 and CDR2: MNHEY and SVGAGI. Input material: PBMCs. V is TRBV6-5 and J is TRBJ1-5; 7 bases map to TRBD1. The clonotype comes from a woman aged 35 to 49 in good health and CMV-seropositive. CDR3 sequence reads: CASSPQGQTNQPQHF. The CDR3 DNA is TGTGCCAGCAGTCCCCAGGGACAGACTAATCAGCCCCAGCATTTT.